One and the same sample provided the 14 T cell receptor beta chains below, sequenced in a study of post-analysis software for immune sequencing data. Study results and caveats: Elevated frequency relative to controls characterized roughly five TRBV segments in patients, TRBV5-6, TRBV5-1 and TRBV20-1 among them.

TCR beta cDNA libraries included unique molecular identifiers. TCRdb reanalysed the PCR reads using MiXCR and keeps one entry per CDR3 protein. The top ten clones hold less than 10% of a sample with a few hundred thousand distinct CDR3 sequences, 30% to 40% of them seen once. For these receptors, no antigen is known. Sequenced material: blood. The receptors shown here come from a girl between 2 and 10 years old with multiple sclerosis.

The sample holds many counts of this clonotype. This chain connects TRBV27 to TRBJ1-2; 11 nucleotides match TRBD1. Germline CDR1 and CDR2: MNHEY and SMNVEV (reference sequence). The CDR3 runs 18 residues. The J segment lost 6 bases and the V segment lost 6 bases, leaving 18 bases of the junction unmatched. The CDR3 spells CASSRRRDRGGMGNGYTF. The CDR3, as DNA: TGTGCCAGCAGCCGAAGGCGGGACAGGGGGGGTATGGGAAATGGCTACACCTTC.

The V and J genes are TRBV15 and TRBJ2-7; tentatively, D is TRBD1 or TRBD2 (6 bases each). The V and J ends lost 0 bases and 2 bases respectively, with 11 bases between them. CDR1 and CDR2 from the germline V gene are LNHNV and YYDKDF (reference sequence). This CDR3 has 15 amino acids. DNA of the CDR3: TGTGCCACCAGCAGAGAAGGGGGGATTACCTACGAGCAGTACTTC. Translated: CATSREGGITYEQYF.

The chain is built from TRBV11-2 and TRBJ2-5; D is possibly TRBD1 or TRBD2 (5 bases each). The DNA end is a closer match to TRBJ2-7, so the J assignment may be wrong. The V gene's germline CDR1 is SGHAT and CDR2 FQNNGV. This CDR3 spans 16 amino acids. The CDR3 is CASSPLRGRGTYEQYF. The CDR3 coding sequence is TGTGCCAGCAGCCCCCTTCGGGGCAGAGGGACCTACGAGCAGTACTTC.

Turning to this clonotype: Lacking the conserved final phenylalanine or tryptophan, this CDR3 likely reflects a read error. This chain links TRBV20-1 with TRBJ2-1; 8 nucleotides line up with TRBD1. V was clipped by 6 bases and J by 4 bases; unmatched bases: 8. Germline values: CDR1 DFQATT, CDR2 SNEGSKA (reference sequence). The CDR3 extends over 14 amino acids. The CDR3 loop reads CSAKRTGPYNEQFV. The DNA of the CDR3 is TGCAGTGCCAAAAGGACAGGGCCGTACAATGAGCAGTTCGTC.

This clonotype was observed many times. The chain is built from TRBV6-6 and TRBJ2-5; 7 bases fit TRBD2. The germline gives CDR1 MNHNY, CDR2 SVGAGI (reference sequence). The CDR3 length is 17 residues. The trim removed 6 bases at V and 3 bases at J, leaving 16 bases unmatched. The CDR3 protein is CASSPPTSQTLKETQYF. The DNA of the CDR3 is TGTGCCAGCAGCCCACCGACTAGCCAGACGCTTAAAGAGACCCAGTACTTC.

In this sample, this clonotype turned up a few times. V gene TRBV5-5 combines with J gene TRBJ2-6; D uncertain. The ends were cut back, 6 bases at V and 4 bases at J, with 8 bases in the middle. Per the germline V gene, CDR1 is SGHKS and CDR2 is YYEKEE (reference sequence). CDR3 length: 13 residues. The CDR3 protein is CASNFTGANVLTF. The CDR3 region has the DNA TGTGCCAGCAACTTTACGGGGGCCAACGTCCTGACTTTC.

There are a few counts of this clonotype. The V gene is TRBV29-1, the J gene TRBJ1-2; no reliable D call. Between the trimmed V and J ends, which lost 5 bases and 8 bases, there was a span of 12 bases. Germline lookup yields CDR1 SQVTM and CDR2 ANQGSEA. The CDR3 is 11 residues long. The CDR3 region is CSVPGGRGYTF. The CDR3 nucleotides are TGCAGCGTTCCTGGAGGTCGAGGCTACACCTTC.

The CDR3 region is CASSSDRDGYGYTF. In DNA form, the CDR3 reads TGTGCCAGCAGTTCAGACCGGGACGGCTATGGCTACACCTTC. This sequence joins TRBV6-1 and TRBJ1-2; tentative D call: TRBD1 (5 bases). The germline CDR1 and CDR2 sequences are MNHNS and SASEGT. Trimming shortened V by 5 bases and J by 4 bases, and 14 bases separated the two germline ends. The CDR3 has 14 amino acids.

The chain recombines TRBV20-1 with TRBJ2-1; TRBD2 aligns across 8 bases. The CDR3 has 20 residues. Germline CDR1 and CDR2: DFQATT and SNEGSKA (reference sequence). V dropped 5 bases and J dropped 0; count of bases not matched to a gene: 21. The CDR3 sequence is CSADPRMPSLAGTSYNEQFF. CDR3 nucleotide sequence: TGCAGTGCTGATCCCCGGATGCCCTCCTTAGCGGGAACCTCCTACAATGAGCAGTTCTTC.

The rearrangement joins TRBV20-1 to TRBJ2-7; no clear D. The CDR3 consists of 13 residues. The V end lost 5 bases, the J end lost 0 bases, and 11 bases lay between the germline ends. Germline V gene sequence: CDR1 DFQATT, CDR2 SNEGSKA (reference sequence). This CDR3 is CSALRASSYEQYF. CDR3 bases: TGCAGTGCTCTACGGGCGAGCTCCTACGAGCAGTACTTC.

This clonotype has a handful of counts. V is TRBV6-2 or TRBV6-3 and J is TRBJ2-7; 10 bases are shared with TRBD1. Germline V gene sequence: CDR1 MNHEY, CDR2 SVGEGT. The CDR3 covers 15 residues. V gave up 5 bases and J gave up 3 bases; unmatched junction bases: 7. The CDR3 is CASSDPGQGIYEQYF. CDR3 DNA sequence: TGTGCCAGCAGTGACCCGGGACAGGGGATCTACGAGCAGTACTTC.

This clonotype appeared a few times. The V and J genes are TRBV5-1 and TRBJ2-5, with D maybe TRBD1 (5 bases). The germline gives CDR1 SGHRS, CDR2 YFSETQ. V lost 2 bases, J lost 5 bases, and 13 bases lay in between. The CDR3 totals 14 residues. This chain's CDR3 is CASSFRARRETQYF. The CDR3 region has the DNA TGCGCCAGCAGCTTCAGGGCGCGTCGGGAGACCCAGTACTTC.

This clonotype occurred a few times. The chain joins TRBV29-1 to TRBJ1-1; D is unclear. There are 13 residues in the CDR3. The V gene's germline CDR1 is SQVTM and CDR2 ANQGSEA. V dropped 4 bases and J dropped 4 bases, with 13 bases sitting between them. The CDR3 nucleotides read TGCAGCGTTGCAAAGGGCCAGGTCACTGAAGCTTTCTTT. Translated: CSVAKGQVTEAFF.

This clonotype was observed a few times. This CDR3 is CASSYRGSRLGQYF. The CDR3, as DNA: TGTGCCAGCAGTTACCGAGGCTCAAGACTCGGGCAGTACTTC. The genes are TRBV6-2 or TRBV6-3 and TRBJ2-5; D is unclear. The CDR3 loop spans 14 amino acids. Germline lookup yields CDR1 MNHEY and CDR2 SVGEGT. Trimming cost V 2 bases and J 11 bases, with 18 bases left between them.